Sequencing of this T cell receptor beta chain was carried out in a study of blood T cell repertoires in COVID-19. Per the germline V gene, CDR1 is SGHDN and CDR2 is FVKESK. The CDR3 covers 15 residues. The V and J ends lost 1 base and 1 base respectively, with 7 bases between them. Here immunoSEQ multiplex PCR was the method, and the copy in TCRdb shows in-frame clones only, minus some. Of 250,000 to 300,000 clones in the sample, about 86% are singletons; the top ten hold around 3%. The chain uses TRBV14 and TRBJ2-2; unclear D gene. This clonotype originated in a woman aged 60-75 years with active or convalescent COVID-19. The sample consisted of peripheral blood. Here the CDR3 DNA reads TGTGCCAGCAGCCAAGTTCGTTGGAACACCGGGGAGCTGTTTTTT. Protein product: CASSQVRWNTGELFF.